This T cell receptor (beta chain) was documented in a study of OX40 agonist ivuxolimab in advanced cancers. Study summary: Participants could have had prior anti-PD-1, anti-PD-L1 or anti-CTLA-4 therapy, and about 40% had some. Three individuals attained partial responses, comprising one hepatocellular carcinoma case and two cutaneous melanoma cases.

This clone has only one observation. V was shortened by 4 bases and J by 0 bases, with 7 bases between the two germline ends. CDR1 is MDHEN and CDR2 is SYDVKM in the germline V gene. The CDR3 spans 14 residues. The table came from immunoSEQ multiplex PCR; TCRdb's copy has only in-frame clones and leaves some out. The data contain 60,000 to 75,000 clones, about 90% of them singletons. The chain couples TRBV28 to TRBJ1-3; no definite D call. The clonotype was recovered from an adult with an advanced solid tumor such as melanoma, head and neck, liver or kidney cancer. This specimen was CD4+ or CD8+ T cells sorted from blood, taken in a trial of the OX40 agonist ivuxolimab. In DNA, the CDR3 is TGTGCCAGCAGTTGGGTGATCTCTGGAAACACCATATATTTT. It yields the protein CASSWVISGNTIYF.